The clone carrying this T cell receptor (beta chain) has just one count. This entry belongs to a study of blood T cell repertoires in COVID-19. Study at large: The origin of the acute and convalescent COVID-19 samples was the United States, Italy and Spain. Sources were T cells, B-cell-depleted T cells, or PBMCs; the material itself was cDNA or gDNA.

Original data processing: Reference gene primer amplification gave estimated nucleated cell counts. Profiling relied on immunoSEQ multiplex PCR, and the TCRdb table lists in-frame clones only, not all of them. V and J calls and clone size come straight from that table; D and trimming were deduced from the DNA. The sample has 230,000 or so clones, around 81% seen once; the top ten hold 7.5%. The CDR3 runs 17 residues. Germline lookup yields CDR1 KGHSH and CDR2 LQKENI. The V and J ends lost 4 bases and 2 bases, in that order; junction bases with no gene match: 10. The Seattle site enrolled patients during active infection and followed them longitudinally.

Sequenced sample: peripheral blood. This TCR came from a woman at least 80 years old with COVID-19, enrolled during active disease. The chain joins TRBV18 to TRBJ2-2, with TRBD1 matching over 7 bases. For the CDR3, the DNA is TGTGCCAGCTCACGAATTACAGGGGTCAGCAACACCGGGGAGCTGTTTTTT. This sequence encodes CASSRITGVSNTGELFF.